The source of this T cell receptor beta chain is a study of Graves' ophthalmopathy and Graves' hyperthyroidism. At the level of the study: Cases classed as stable hyperthyroidism had no ophthalmopathy within 18 months of follow-up. Study-wide points: Between ophthalmopathy and stable hyperthyroidism, a 13-signature model drew a separation with 87.88% sensitivity and about 80% specificity.

This clonotype showed up just a few times. Its antigen remains unknown. Eligible hyperthyroidism cases comprised new diagnoses of under 2 months' duration in individuals aged 18 to 65. CDR3 size: 13 residues. The V gene lost 8 bases and the J gene lost 0 bases, with 10 bases spanning the gap. Per germline, CDR1 MNHNS and CDR2 SASEGT. From RNA, the CDR3 regions of TCR beta chains were amplified and sequenced. Investigators did first-round RT-PCR with HTBI primers, then second-round multiplex PCR. TCRdb reanalysed the multiplex PCR reads using MiXCR and keeps one entry per CDR3 protein. The sample has about 550,000 distinct CDR3 sequences, 35% to 40% seen once.

This sequence was found in an adult man with Graves' hyperthyroidism. Sequenced: peripheral blood or thyroid tissue (not recorded which). The chain has TRBV6-1 and TRBJ2-5; D is undetermined. The CDR3 reads CASAQSYQETQYF. The CDR3 DNA follows: TGTGCCAGCGCACAGAGCTACCAAGAGACCCAGTACTTC.